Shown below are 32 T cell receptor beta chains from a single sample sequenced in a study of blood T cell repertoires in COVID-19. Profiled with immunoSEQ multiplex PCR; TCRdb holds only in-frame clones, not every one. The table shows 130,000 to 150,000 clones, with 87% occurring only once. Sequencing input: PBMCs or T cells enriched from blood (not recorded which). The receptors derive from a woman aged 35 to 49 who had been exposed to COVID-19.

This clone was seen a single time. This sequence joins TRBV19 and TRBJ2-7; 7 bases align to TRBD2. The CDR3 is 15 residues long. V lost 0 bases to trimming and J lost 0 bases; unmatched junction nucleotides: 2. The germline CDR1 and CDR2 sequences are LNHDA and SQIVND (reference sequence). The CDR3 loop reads CASSIDRTSSYEQYF. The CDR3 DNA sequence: TGTGCCAGTAGTATAGACAGGACTAGCTCCTACGAGCAGTACTTC.

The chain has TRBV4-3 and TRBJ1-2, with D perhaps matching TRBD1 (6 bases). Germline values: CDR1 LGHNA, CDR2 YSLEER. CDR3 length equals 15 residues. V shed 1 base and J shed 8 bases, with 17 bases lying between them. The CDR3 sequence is CASSQGSGFRGGYTF. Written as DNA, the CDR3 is TGCGCCAGCAGCCAAGGCTCAGGGTTCAGGGGAGGCTACACCTTC.

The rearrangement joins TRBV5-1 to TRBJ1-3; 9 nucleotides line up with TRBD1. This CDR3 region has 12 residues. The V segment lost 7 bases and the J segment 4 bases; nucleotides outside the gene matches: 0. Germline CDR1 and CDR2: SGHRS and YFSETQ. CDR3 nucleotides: TGCGCCAGCGGGACAGGGGGAAACACCATATATTTT. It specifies CASGTGGNTIYF.

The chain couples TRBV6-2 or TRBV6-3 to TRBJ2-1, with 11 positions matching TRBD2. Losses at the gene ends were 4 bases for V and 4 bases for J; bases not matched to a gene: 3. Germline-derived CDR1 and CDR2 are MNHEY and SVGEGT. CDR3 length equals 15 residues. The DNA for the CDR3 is TGTGCCAGCAGTTGGGGACTAGCGGAGTACAATGAGCAGTTCTTC. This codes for CASSWGLAEYNEQFF.

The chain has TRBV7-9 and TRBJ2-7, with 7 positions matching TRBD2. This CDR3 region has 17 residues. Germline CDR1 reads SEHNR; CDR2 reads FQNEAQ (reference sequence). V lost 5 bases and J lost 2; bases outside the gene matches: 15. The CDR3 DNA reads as TGTGCCAGCAGCGCCTCCCTGGGAGGGGCAAGAGCCTACGAGCAGTACTTC. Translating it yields CASSASLGGARAYEQYF.

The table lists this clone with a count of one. The chain's CDR3 is CASSALVAGGETQYF. The CDR3 DNA follows: TGCGCCAGCAGCGCCCTCGTAGCGGGGGGGGAGACCCAGTACTTC. The rearrangement links TRBV5-1 to TRBJ2-5; 11 positions match TRBD2. V lost 4 bases to trimming and J lost 5 bases; unmatched junction nucleotides: 7. The CDR3 is 15 amino acids. Germline CDR1 is SGHRS and CDR2 is YFSETQ.

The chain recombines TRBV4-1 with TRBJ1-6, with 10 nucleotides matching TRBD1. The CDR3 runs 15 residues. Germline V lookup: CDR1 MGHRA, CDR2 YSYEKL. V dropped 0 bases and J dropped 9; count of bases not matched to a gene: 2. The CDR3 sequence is CASSQDRDRGSPLHF. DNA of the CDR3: TGCGCCAGCAGCCAAGATCGGGACAGGGGTTCACCCCTCCACTTT.

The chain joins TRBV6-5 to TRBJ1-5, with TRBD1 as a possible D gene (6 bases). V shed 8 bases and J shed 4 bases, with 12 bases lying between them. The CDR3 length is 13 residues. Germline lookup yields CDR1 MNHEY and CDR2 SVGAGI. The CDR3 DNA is TGTGCCAGCTGCACAGGGTTGAATCAGCCCCAGCATTTT. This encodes CASCTGLNQPQHF.

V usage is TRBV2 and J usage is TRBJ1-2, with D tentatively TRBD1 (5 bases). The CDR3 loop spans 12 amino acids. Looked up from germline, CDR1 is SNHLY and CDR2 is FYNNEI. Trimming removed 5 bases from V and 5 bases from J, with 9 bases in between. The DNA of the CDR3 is TGTGCCAGCAGTCCCGACAGTTATGGCTACACCTTC. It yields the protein CASSPDSYGYTF.

The chain's CDR3 is CATSETGTGPGELFF. CDR3 bases: TGTGCCACCAGTGAAACCGGGACAGGGCCCGGGGAGCTGTTTTTT. This chain links TRBV24-1 with TRBJ2-2; 9 bases match TRBD1. Per germline, CDR1 KGHDR and CDR2 SFDVKD. The V gene end was trimmed by 4 bases and the J gene end by 6 bases; junction bases not matched to a gene: 5. This CDR3 region has 15 residues.

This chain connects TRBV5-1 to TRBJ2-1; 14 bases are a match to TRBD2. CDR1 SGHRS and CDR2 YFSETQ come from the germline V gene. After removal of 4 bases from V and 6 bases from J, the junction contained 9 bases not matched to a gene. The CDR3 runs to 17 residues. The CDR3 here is CASSIGTSGGLGNEQFF. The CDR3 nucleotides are TGCGCCAGCAGCATCGGGACTAGCGGGGGTTTAGGCAATGAGCAGTTCTTC.

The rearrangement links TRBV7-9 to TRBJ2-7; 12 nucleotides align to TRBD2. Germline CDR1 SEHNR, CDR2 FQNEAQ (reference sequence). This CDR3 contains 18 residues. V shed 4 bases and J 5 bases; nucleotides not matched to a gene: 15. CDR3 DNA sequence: TGTGCCAGCAGCTCCTCCCAGACTAGCGGGAGAGTAAGCCACGAGCAGTACTTC. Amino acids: CASSSSQTSGRVSHEQYF.

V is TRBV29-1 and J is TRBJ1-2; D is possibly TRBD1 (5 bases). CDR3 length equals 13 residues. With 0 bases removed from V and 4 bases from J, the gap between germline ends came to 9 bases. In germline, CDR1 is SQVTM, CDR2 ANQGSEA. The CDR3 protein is CSVEDPGGYGYTF. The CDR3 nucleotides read TGCAGCGTTGAAGATCCCGGGGGCTATGGCTACACCTTC.

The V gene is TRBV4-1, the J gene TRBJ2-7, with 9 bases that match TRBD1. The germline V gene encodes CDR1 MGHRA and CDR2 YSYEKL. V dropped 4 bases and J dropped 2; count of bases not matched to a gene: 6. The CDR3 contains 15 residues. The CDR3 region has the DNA TGCGCCAGCAGCCCTGGACAGGGGTCCACCTACGAGCAGTACTTC. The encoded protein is CASSPGQGSTYEQYF.

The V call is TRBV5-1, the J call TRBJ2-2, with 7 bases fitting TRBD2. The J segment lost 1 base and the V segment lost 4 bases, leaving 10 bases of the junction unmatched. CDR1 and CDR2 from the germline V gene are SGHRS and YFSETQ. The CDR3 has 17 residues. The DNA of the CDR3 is TGCGCCAGCAGCCCGGCTCTGGCGGGAGTGAACACCGGGGAGCTGTTTTTT. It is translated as CASSPALAGVNTGELFF. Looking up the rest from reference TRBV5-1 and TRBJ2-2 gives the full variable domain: KAGVTQTPRYLIKTRGQQVTLSCSPISGHRSVSWYQQTPGQGLQFLFEYFSETQRNKGNFPGRFSGRQFSNSRSEMNVSTLELGDSALYLCASSPALAGVNTGELFFGEGSRLTVL.

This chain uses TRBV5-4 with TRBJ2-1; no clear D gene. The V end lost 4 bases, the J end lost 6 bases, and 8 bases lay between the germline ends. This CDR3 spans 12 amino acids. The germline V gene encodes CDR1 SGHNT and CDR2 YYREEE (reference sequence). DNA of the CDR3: TGTGCCAGCAGCCTTGAGAGCAATGAGCAGTTCTTC. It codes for CASSLESNEQFF.

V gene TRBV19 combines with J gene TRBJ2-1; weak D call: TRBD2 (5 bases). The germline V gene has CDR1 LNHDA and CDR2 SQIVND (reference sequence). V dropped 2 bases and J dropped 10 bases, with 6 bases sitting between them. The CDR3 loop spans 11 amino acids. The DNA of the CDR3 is TGTGCCAGTAGTATAACGGGGGAGCAGTTCTTC. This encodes CASSITGEQFF.

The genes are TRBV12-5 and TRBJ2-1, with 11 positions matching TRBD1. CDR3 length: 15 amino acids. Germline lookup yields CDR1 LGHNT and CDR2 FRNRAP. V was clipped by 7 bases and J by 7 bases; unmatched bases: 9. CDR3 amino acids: CASAIRDRGVNEQFF. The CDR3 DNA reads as TGTGCTAGTGCCATCCGGGACAGGGGGGTAAATGAGCAGTTCTTC.

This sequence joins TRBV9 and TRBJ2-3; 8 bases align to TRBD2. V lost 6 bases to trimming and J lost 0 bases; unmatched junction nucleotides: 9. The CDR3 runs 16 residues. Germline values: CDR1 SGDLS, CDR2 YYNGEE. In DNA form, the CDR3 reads TGTGCCAGCAATCCTTTGCGGGGGGCTAGCACAGATACGCAGTATTTT. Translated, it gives CASNPLRGASTDTQYF.

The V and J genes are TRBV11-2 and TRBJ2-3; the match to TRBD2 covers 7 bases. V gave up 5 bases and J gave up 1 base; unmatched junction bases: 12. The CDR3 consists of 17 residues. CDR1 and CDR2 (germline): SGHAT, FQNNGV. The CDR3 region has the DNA TGTGCCAGCAGCCCCCCGCTTATGGCGGGGGGCACAGATACGCAGTATTTT. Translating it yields CASSPPLMAGGTDTQYF. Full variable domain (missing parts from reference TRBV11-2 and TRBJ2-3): EAGVAQSPRYKIIEKRQSVAFWCNPISGHATLYWYQQILGQGPKLLIQFQNNGVVDDSQLPKDRFSAERLKGVDSTLKIQPAKLEDSAVYLCASSPPLMAGGTDTQYFGPGTRLTVL.

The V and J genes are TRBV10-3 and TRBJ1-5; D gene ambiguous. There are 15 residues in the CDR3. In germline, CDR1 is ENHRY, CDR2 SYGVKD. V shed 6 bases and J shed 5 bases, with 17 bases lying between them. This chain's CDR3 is CAIREVSGEDQPQHF. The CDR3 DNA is TGTGCCATCAGGGAGGTTTCAGGTGAAGATCAGCCCCAGCATTTT.

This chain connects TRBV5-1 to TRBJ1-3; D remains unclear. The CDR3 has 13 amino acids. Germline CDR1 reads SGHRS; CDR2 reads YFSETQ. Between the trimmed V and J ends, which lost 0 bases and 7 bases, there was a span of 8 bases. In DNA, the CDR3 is TGCGCCAGCAGCTTGGACGTCCGGAACACCATATATTTT. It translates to CASSLDVRNTIYF.

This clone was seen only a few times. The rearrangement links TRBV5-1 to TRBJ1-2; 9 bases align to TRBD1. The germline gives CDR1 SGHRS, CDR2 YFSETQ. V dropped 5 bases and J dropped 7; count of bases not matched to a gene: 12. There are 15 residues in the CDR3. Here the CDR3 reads CASRPTGGAGSGYTF. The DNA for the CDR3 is TGCGCCAGCAGGCCTACAGGGGGCGCGGGATCTGGCTACACCTTC.

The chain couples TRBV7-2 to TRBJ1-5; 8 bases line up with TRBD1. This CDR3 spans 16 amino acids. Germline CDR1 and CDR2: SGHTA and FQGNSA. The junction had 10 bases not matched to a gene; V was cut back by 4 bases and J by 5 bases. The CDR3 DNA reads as TGTGCCAGCAGCTCTACAGGACAGGGATTATATCAGCCCCAGCATTTT. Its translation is CASSSTGQGLYQPQHF. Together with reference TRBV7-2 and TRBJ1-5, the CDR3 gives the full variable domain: GAGVSQSPSNKVTEKGKDVELRCDPISGHTALYWYRQSLGQGLEFLIYFQGNSAPDKSGLPSDRFSAERTGGSVSTLTIQRTQQEDSAVYLCASSSTGQGLYQPQHFGDGTRLSIL.

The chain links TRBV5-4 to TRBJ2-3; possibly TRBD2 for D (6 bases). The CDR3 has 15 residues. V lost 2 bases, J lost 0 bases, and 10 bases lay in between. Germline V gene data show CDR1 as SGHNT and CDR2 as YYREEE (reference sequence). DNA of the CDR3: TGTGCCAGCAGCTTCTGGACTACGAGCACAGATACGCAGTATTTT. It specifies CASSFWTTSTDTQYF.

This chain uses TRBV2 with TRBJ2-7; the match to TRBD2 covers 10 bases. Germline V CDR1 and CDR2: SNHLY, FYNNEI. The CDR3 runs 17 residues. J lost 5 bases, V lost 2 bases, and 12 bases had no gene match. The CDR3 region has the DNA TGTGCCAGCAGTGAACGGCGGATAGCGGGGGGCCGCAACGAGCAGTACTTC. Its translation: CASSERRIAGGRNEQYF.

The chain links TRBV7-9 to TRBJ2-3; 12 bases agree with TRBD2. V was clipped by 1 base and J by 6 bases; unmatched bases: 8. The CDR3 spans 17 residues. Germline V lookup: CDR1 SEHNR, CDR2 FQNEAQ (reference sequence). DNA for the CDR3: TGTGCCAGCAGCTTAGGAAGACTAGCGGGAGTGGGTGATACGCAGTATTTT. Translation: CASSLGRLAGVGDTQYF.

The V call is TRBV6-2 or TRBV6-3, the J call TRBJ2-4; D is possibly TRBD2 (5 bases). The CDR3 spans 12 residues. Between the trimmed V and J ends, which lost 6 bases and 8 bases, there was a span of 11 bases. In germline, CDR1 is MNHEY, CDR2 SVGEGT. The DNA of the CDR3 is TGTGCCAGCAGCGACCGGGGAGACATTCAGTACTTC. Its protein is CASSDRGDIQYF.

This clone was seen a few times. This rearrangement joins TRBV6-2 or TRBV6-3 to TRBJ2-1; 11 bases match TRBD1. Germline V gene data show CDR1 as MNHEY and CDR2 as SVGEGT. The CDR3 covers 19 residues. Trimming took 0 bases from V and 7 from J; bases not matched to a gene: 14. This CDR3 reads CASSYSIRWGQGVSNEQFF. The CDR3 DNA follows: TGTGCCAGCAGTTACTCGATACGGTGGGGACAGGGGGTTAGTAATGAGCAGTTCTTC.

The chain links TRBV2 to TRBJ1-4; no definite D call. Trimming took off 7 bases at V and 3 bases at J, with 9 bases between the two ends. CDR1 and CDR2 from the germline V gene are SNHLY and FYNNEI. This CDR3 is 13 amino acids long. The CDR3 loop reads CASMGTANEKLFF. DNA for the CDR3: TGTGCCAGCATGGGCACCGCTAATGAAAAACTGTTTTTT.

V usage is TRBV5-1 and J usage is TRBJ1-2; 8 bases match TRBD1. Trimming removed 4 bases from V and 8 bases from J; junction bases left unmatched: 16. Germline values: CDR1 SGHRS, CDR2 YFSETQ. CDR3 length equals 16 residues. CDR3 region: CASSRSGPQGAQGYTF. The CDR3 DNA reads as TGCGCCAGCAGCCGGTCAGGCCCGCAGGGGGCTCAAGGCTACACCTTC.

Here the CDR3 reads CASSLGGSGSGTGELFF. CDR3 coding DNA: TGCGCCAGCAGCTTAGGTGGTAGCGGGAGCGGGACCGGGGAGCTGTTTTTT. The chain is built from TRBV5-1 and TRBJ2-2; TRBD2 aligns across 9 bases. The V segment lost 2 bases and the J segment 5 bases; nucleotides outside the gene matches: 10. Germline V lookup: CDR1 SGHRS, CDR2 YFSETQ. The CDR3 consists of 17 residues. The full variable domain, with the rest looked up from reference TRBV5-1 and TRBJ2-2, is KAGVTQTPRYLIKTRGQQVTLSCSPISGHRSVSWYQQTPGQGLQFLFEYFSETQRNKGNFPGRFSGRQFSNSRSEMNVSTLELGDSALYLCASSLGGSGSGTGELFFGEGSRLTVL.